This TCR beta chain was retrieved from a study of T cell responses to AZD1222 COVID-19 vaccine. Study results and caveats: Spike-specific TCRs gained breadth and depth after people received two AZD1222 doses.

Assay used: immunoSEQ multiplex PCR; TCRdb lists only in-frame clones, some missing. The sample yields about 120,000 clones, 90% seen once. This clone was observed a single time. What it binds is unknown. J lost 6 bases, V lost 6 bases, and 10 bases had no gene match. The length of the CDR3 is 15 residues. Germline V gene data show CDR1 as MNHEY and CDR2 as SVGAGI. V usage is TRBV6-5 and J usage is TRBJ1-4, with TRBD1 matching over 7 bases. This TCR was recovered from an adult who received the MenACWY meningococcal vaccine as a control. This specimen consisted of peripheral blood, obtained 28 days after the second dose of the MenACWY control vaccine. This CDR3 is CASSEAGGWDEKLFF. The CDR3 bases are TGTGCCAGCAGCGAGGCAGGGGGATGGGATGAAAAACTGTTTTTT.